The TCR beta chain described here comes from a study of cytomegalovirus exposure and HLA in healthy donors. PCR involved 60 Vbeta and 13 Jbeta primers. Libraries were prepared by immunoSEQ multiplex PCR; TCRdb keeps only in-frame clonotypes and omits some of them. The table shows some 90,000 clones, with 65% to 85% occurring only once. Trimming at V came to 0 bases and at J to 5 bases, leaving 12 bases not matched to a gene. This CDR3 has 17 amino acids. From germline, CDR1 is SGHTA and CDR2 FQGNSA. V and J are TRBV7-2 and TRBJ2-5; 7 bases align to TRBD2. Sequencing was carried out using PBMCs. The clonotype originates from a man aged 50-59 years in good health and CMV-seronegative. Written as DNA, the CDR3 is TGTGCCAGCAGCTTAGCTGATTTCGCGGGAGTCAGGGAGACCCAGTACTTC. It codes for CASSLADFAGVRETQYF.